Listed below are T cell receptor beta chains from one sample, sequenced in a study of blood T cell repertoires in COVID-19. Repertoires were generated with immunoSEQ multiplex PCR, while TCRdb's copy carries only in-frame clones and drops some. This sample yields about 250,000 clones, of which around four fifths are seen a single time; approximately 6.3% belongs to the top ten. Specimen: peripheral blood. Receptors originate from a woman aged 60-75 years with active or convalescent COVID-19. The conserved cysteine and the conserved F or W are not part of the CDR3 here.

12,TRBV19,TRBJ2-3,ASSTGGAADTQY
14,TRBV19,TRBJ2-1,ASSIVGTSGGDEQF
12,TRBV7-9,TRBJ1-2,ASSSAGGFPGYT
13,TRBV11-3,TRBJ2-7,ASSPRRDTTYEQY
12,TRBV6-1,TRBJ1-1,ASSDGSSGTEAF
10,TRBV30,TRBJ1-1,ARWDRGDEAF
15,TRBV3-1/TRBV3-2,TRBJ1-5,ASTDTQDRVSNQPQH
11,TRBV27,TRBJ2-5,ASSLRRGETQY
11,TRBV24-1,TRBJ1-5,ATSWTGNQPQH
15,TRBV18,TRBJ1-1,ASSPGQGYVMNTEAF
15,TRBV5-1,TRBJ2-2,ASSLGLGTADTGELF
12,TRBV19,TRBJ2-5,ASSIDQAGGTQY
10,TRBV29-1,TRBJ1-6,SVERGYSPLH
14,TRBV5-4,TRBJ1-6,ASSRYSTAENSPLH
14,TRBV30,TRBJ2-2,AWMDRGPTITGELF
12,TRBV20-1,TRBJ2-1,SASPGLAYNEQF
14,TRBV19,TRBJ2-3,ASSLTSGSWTDTQY
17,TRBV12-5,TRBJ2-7,ASGSSRQPRDLGPYEQY
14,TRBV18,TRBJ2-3,ASSPPGTRPADTQY
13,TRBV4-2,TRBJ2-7,ASSTTGLAGYEQY
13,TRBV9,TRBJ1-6,ASSSLDRGRGPLH
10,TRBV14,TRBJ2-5,ASSHTQETQY
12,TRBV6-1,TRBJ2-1,ASSDSGSVNEQF
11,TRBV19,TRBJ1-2,ASTKGARSGYT
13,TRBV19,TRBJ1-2,ASRGTGQFFYGYT
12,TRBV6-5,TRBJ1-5,ASSLTGGSQPQH
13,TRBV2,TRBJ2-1,ASSPLAGYYNEQF
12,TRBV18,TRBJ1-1,ASSGQEQNTEAF
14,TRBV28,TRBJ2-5,ASSLSKRGARETQY
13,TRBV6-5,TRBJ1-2,ASRQTGVNDYGYT
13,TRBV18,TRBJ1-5,ASSLQGRRNQPQH
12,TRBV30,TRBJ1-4,AWSVLRGNEKLF
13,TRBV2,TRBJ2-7,ASRGAGGGAREQY
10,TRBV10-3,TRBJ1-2,AISRVQYGYT
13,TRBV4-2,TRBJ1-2,ASSRPGGGLDGYT
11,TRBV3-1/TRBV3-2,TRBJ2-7,ASSLGLAGEQY
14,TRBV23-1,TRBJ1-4,ASSSLGERGGEKLF
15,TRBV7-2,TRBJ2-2,ASSSPSGSVSTGELF
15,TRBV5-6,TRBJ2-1,ASSLDVGQGPYNEQF
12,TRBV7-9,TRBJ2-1,ASSGRTGNNEQF
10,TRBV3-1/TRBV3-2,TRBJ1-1,ASSPTTGRAF
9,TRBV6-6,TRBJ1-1,ASTLGGEAF
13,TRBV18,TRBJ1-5,ASSPTGATNQPQH
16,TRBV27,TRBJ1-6,ASSPSRQGMGRNSPLH
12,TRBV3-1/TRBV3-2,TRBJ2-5,ASRPQDREETQY
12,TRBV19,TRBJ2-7,ASRREGSSYEQY
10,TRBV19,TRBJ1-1,ASSDRGTEAF
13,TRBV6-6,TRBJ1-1,ASSPRQGVNTEAF
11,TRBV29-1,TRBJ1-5,SVADRGGQPQH
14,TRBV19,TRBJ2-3,ASSRIAGDGTDTQY
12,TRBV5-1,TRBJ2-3,ASSYERGTDTQY
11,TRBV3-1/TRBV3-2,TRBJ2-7,ASSQESSYEQY
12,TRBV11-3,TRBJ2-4,ASSLGRRENIQY